This TCR beta chain was sequenced in a study of spatial heterogeneity in lung cancer. The time point here: sample taken at primary tumor resection. Details on this clonotype: Its antigen remains unidentified.

Overall study findings and caveats: Counts of expanded intratumoral alpha and beta TCRs tracked tumor mutation counts.

One entry per CDR3 protein, called by TCRdb with MiXCR from the 5' RACE reads. The table records around 100,000 distinct CDR3 sequences, approximately 4.7% of them present only once. This clonotype was sampled from a male donor with early-stage non-small cell lung cancer. The material was lung tumor tissue, obtained at surgery.

The CDR3 DNA follows: TGTGCCAGCAGTGAAGCGCTATCGGGGGCTTTCGAGCAGTACTTC. Translation: CASSEALSGAFEQYF. The chain combines TRBV6-1 with TRBJ2-7; either TRBD1 or TRBD2 may supply D (6 bases each). V lost 0 bases to trimming and J lost 6 bases, with 15 bases between them. CDR1 MNHNS and CDR2 SASEGT come from the germline V gene. CDR3 size: 15 residues.